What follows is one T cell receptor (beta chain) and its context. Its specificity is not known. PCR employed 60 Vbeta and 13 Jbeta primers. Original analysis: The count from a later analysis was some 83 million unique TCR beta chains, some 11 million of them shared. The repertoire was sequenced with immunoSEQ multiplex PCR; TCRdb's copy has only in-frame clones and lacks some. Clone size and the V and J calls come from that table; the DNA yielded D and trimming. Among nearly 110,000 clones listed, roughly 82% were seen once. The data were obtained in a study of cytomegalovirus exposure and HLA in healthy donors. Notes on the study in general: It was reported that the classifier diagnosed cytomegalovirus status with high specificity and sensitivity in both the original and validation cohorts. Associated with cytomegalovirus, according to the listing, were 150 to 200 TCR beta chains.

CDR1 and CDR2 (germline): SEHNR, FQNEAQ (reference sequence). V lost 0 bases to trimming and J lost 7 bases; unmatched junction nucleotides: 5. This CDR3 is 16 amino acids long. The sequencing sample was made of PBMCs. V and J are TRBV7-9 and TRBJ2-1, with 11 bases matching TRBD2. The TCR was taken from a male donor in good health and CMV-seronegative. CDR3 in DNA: TGTGCCAGCAGCTTAGCCCTAGCGGGAGGTCGAAATGAGCAGTTCTTC. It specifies CASSLALAGGRNEQFF.